The T cell receptor beta chain described here comes from a study of blood T cells in healthy people across ages. Study outcomes and limitations: Roughly linearly, TCR beta diversity per million T cells fell as age increased.

For the second PCR, which ran for roughly 6 to 12 cycles, a sample-barcoded 5' primer and a J-beta primer mix were used. All cDNA molecules were each tagged by a template-switch adaptor with 12 random nucleotides. TCRdb reprocessed the 5' RACE reads via MiXCR and lists one record per CDR3 protein. This table has about 780,000 distinct CDR3 sequences, 62% appearing once. This clonotype was observed many times. Its specificity is unknown. V lost 1 base, J lost 8 bases, and 15 bases lay in between. Germline lookup yields CDR1 SEHNR and CDR2 FQNEAQ (reference sequence). The CDR3 extends over 15 amino acids. Ranging in age from about 6 to 95, the donors were healthy Caucasian individuals from Russia.

The chain carries TRBV7-9 and TRBJ2-1; weak D call: TRBD2 (6 bases). Sequenced: blood. The sequence was collected from a man in his thirties or forties in good health. This CDR3 reads CASSLGAGPGYEQFF. Written as DNA, the CDR3 is TGTGCCAGCAGCTTAGGTGCGGGGCCCGGCTATGAGCAGTTCTTC.